This T cell receptor (beta chain) was recorded in a study of a mutant IDH1 vaccine in newly diagnosed glioma. Across the study: Eight vaccinations reached patients in weeks 1, 3, 5, 7, 11, 15, 19 and 23.

Whole-study results and caveats: It seemed that pseudoprogression was not linked to changes in the top peripheral T cell clonotypes. There were vaccine-induced immune responses in around 93% of the patients.

This clone was picked up a small number of times. Its matching antigen is unknown. Repertoires were generated with immunoSEQ multiplex PCR, while TCRdb's copy carries only in-frame clones and drops some. The repertoire has tens of thousands of clones, about four fifths of them found once; the top ten carry approximately 6.5%. Time point specified: week 23, last vaccination. Topical imiquimod was applied with each vaccine dose, which held 300 ug of mutant IDH1 20-mer peptide. Patients carried new grade 3 or 4 IDH1-mutant astrocytomas lacking nuclear ATRX. The sequenced sample was PBMCs, obtained from a glioma patient whose treatment included an IDH1 peptide vaccine. The receptor was derived from a woman in her thirties or forties with glioma. Some clones in this sample may be carry-over from other donors' samples.

The CDR3 bases are TGCGCCAGCAGCTTATATTCGGGACAGAACACTGAAGCTTTCTTT. Translation gives CASSLYSGQNTEAFF. The chain links TRBV5-1 to TRBJ1-1, with D tentatively TRBD1 (6 bases). The ends were cut back, 2 bases at V and 1 base at J, with 12 bases in the middle. Germline CDR1 and CDR2: SGHRS and YFSETQ. The CDR3 sequence is 15 residues long.